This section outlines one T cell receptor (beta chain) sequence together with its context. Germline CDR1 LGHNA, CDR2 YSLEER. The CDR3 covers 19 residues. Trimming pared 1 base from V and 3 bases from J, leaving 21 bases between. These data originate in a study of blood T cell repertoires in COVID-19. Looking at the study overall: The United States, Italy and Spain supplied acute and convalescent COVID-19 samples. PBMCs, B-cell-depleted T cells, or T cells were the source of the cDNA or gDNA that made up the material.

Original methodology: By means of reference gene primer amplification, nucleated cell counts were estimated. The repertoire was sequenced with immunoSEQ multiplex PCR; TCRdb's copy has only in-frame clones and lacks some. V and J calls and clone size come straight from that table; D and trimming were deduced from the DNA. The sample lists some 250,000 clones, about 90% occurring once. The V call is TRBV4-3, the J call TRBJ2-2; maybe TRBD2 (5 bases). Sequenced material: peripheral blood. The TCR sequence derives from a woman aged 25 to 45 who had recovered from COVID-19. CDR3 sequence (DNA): TGCGCCAGCAGCCAAGTGGTGGCCCGGGAACCTGACCACACCGGGGAGCTGTTTTTT. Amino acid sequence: CASSQVVAREPDHTGELFF.